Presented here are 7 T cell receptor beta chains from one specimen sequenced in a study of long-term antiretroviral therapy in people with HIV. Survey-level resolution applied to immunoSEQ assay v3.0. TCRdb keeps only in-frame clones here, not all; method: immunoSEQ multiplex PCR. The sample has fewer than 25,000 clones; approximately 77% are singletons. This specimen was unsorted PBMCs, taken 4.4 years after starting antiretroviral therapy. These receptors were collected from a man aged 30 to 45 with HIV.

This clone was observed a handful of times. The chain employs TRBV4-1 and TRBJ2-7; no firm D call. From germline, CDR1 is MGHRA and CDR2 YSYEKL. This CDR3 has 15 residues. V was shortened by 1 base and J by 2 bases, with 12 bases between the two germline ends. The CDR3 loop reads CASSQALDGAYEQYF. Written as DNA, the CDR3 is TGCGCCAGCAGCCAAGCTTTGGACGGCGCCTACGAGCAGTACTTC.

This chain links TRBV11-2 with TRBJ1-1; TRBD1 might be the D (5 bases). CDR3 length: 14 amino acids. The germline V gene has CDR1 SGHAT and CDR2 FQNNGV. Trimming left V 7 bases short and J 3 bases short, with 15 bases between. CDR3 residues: CASTGGGEDTEAFF. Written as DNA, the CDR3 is TGTGCCAGCACCGGGGGAGGCGAGGACACTGAAGCTTTCTTT. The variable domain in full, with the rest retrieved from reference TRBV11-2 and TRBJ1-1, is EAGVAQSPRYKIIEKRQSVAFWCNPISGHATLYWYQQILGQGPKLLIQFQNNGVVDDSQLPKDRFSAERLKGVDSTLKIQPAKLEDSAVYLCASTGGGEDTEAFFGQGTRLTVV.

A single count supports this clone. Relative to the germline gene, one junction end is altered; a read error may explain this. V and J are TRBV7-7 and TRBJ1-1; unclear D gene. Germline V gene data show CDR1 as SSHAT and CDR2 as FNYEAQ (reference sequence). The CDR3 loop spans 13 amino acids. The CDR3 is CASSLTLNTKAFF. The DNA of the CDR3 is TGTGCTAGCAGCCTAACCTTGAACACTAAAGCTTTCTTT.

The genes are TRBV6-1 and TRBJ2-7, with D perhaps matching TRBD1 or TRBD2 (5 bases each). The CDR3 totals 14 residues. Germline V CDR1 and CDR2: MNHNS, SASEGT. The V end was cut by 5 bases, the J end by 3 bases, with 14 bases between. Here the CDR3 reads CASSSGTTIYEQYF. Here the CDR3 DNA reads TGTGCCAGCAGTTCCGGGACGACAATCTACGAGCAGTACTTC.

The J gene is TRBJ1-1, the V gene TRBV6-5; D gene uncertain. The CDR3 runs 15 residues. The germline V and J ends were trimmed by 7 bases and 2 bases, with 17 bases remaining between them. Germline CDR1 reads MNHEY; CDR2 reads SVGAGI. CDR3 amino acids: CASNLASRRNTEAFF. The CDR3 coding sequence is TGTGCCAGCAATTTGGCGTCCAGGAGAAACACTGAAGCTTTCTTT.

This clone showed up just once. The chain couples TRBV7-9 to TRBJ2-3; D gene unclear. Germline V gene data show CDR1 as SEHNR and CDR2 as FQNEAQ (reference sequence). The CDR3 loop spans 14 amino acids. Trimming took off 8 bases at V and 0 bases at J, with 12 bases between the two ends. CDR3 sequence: CASVRGGSTDTQYF. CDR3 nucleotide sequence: TGTGCCAGCGTCCGAGGCGGCAGCACAGATACGCAGTATTTT.

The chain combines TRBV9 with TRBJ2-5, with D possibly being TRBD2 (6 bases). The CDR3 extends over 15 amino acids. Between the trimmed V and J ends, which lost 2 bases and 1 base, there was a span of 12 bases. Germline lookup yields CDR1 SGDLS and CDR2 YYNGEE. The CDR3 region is CASSVGTLGQETQYF. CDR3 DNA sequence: TGTGCCAGCAGCGTCGGGACTCTGGGCCAAGAGACCCAGTACTTC.